These 27 T cell receptor beta chains were all obtained from the same sample, sequenced in a study of T cells expressing NK-cell markers. From its re-call of the 5' RACE reads, TCRdb lists each CDR3 protein once, without DNA. This repertoire includes about 460,000 distinct CDR3 sequences. The specimen was blood T cells: a sorted CD56 or NKG2C T cell subset, CD4+ or CD8+ T cells, or bulk PBMC T cells (not recorded which). Receptors were obtained from a woman between 45 and 60 years old in good health.

The genes are TRBV11-3 and TRBJ2-1; TCRdb selects TRBD2, and the lack of DNA leaves this call unchecked. Germline CDR1 SGHNT, CDR2 YENEEA. The CDR3 has 18 residues. CDR3 sequence: CASSSRLGLADPYNEQFF.

The gene calls are TRBV5-1 and TRBJ2-7; checking the TCRdb D call of TRBD1 is not possible without DNA. CDR1 is SGHRS and CDR2 is YFSETQ in the germline V gene. The CDR3 covers 14 residues. This CDR3 reads CASSLKVGTGEQYF.

The rearrangement joins TRBV11-3 to TRBJ2-4; with no DNA, the TCRdb D assignment of TRBD1 cannot be verified. The CDR3 is made up of 14 amino acids. From germline, CDR1 is SGHNT and CDR2 YENEEA. The CDR3 spells CASRQGPAKNIQYF.

The J gene is TRBJ2-1, the V gene TRBV4-1; TCRdb's D gene call, TRBD1, goes unchecked for lack of DNA. The germline gives CDR1 MGHRA, CDR2 YSYEKL. This CDR3 is built from 21 residues. The CDR3 is CASSQVGLSRERGSSYNEQFF.

This rearrangement joins TRBV20-1 to TRBJ2-2. Looked up from germline, CDR1 is DFQATT and CDR2 is SNEGSKA (reference sequence). The CDR3 runs to 12 residues. The CDR3 is CSALGRTGELFF.

The chain combines TRBV2 with TRBJ2-2; lacking DNA, the TRBD1 call made by TCRdb goes unchecked. Germline V gene sequence: CDR1 SNHLY, CDR2 FYNNEI. The CDR3 extends over 15 amino acids. The CDR3 here is CASIGARGRTGELFF.

The gene calls are TRBV11-2 and TRBJ2-7; the D call from TCRdb, TRBD1, cannot be confirmed without DNA. The germline V gene encodes CDR1 SGHAT and CDR2 FQNNGV. This CDR3 comprises 15 residues. The CDR3 loop is CASSLTTGGRYEQYF.

The J gene is TRBJ2-3, the V gene TRBV2; no DNA is available, so the TRBD2 call from TCRdb remains unchecked. This CDR3 has 16 amino acids. Germline V gene sequence: CDR1 SNHLY, CDR2 FYNNEI. Here the CDR3 reads CASLQTGTRSTDTQYF.

This chain connects TRBV7-9 to TRBJ2-7; TCRdb's D call of TRBD2 is untestable without DNA. CDR1 SEHNR and CDR2 FQNEAQ come from the germline V gene (reference sequence). CDR3 length equals 13 residues. CDR3 in amino acids: CASTFQWAREQYF.

The V gene is TRBV20-1, the J gene TRBJ2-1; TCRdb's D call of TRBD2 is untestable without DNA. The CDR3 sequence is 15 residues long. In germline, CDR1 is DFQATT, CDR2 SNEGSKA (reference sequence). The CDR3 spells CSARDLSGRQYEQFF.

The rearrangement links TRBV5-6 to TRBJ2-1; TCRdb's D call of TRBD1 is untestable without DNA. The CDR3 spans 13 residues. Germline loops: CDR1 SGHDT, CDR2 YYEEEE. CDR3 sequence reads: CASSIDRRNEQFF. Based on the CDR3 plus reference TRBV5-6 and TRBJ2-1, the full variable domain is DAGVTQSPTHLIKTRGQQVTLRCSPKSGHDTVSWYQQALGQGPQFIFQYYEEEERQRGNFPDRFSGHQFPNYSSELNVNALLLGDSALYLCASSIDRRNEQFFGPGTRLTVL.

This chain links TRBV10-3 with TRBJ2-3. CDR1 is ENHRY, CDR2 SYGVKD, per germline. This CDR3 region has 11 residues. The CDR3 sequence is CAISESIGYYF.

The J gene is TRBJ1-5, the V gene TRBV7-9. Germline CDR1 reads SEHNR; CDR2 reads FQNEAQ (reference sequence). The CDR3 length is 13 residues. The CDR3 sequence: CASSPEPNQPQHF.

V and J are TRBV10-3 and TRBJ2-3. The length of the CDR3 is 15 residues. Germline V gene sequence: CDR1 ENHRY, CDR2 SYGVKD. CDR3 amino acids: CAISESRESTDTQYF.

The CDR3 sequence: CASSAASGSVTDTQYF. The chain combines TRBV11-2 with TRBJ2-3; lacking DNA, the TRBD2 call made by TCRdb goes unchecked. The germline gives CDR1 SGHAT, CDR2 FQNNGV. The CDR3 runs to 16 residues.

The chain recombines TRBV7-2 with TRBJ2-4. This CDR3 contains 13 residues. CDR1 and CDR2 (germline): SGHTA, FQGNSA. Here the CDR3 reads CASASGSGDIQYF.

This chain uses TRBV5-1 with TRBJ1-1; lacking DNA, the TRBD1 call made by TCRdb goes unchecked. This CDR3 spans 16 amino acids. Germline V gene lookup returns CDR1 SGHRS and CDR2 YFSETQ. The CDR3 reads CASSVLQGALRTEAFF.

The rearrangement joins TRBV5-1 to TRBJ2-1; TCRdb reports TRBD2, a call that lacks DNA to check it against. The CDR3 covers 16 residues. Germline V gives CDR1 SGHRS, CDR2 YFSETQ. The CDR3 protein is CASTIAVLAGSSEQFF. Full variable domain (outside the CDR3, taken from reference TRBV5-1 and TRBJ2-1): KAGVTQTPRYLIKTRGQQVTLSCSPISGHRSVSWYQQTPGQGLQFLFEYFSETQRNKGNFPGRFSGRQFSNSRSEMNVSTLELGDSALYLCASTIAVLAGSSEQFFGPGTRLTVL.

The V gene is TRBV6-6, the J gene TRBJ2-7; the TCRdb call, TRBD1, lacks DNA for checking. There are 15 residues in the CDR3. Germline values: CDR1 MNHNY, CDR2 SVGAGI (reference sequence). The CDR3 sequence: CASSYLAGAIREQYF.

The chain carries TRBV29-1 and TRBJ2-3; checking the TCRdb D call of TRBD2 is not possible without DNA. Looked up from germline, CDR1 is SQVTM and CDR2 is ANQGSEA. The CDR3 sequence is 13 residues long. The CDR3 spells CSADYLDTDTQYF.

The chain is built from TRBV24-1 and TRBJ2-1; TCRdb's D gene call, TRBD2, goes unchecked for lack of DNA. Per the germline V gene, CDR1 is KGHDR and CDR2 is SFDVKD. The CDR3 totals 13 residues. The CDR3 sequence is CATGPAAHNEQFF.

The CDR3 sequence is CASRPLGATYNEQFF. The rearrangement links TRBV5-1 to TRBJ2-1. The CDR3 runs to 15 residues. Germline V gene data show CDR1 as SGHRS and CDR2 as YFSETQ.

The CDR3 reads CASGLAGQGSYEQYF. J is TRBJ2-7 and V is TRBV12-5; TCRdb names TRBD1, which stays unverified in the absence of DNA. This CDR3 has 15 residues. Per germline, CDR1 LGHNT and CDR2 FRNRAP.

The chain links TRBV6-1 to TRBJ2-2; absent DNA, TCRdb's TRBD2 call cannot be checked. This CDR3 region has 18 residues. Germline lookup yields CDR1 MNHNS and CDR2 SASEGT. CDR3: CASSEVGLAGGWTGELFF.

The V call is TRBV20-1, the J call TRBJ1-5. The germline V gene has CDR1 DFQATT and CDR2 SNEGSKA (reference sequence). This CDR3 is built from 15 residues. CDR3 sequence: CSASRAGPGNQPQHF.

This chain uses TRBV3-1 with TRBJ2-5; TCRdb lists TRBD1, though no DNA is available to test this call. This CDR3 comprises 15 residues. CDR1 is LGHDT, CDR2 YNNKEL, per germline (reference sequence). The CDR3: CASSQGDRGQETQYF.

The V and J genes are TRBV10-3 and TRBJ2-2; TCRdb's D call of TRBD2 is untestable without DNA. The CDR3 loop spans 15 amino acids. Germline V gene data show CDR1 as ENHRY and CDR2 as SYGVKD. The CDR3 reads CAISESGTSDGELFF.